A single sample is the source of the 7 T cell receptor beta chains below, sequenced in a study of blood T cells in healthy people across ages. A second PCR of 7 to 11 cycles used a sample-barcoded 5' primer and a J-beta primer mix. TCRdb called the 5' RACE reads again in MiXCR, with one record for every CDR3 protein. The sample consists of some 670,000 distinct CDR3 sequences, 52% of them appearing once. The sample was blood. The receptors derive from a woman of 80 years or more in good health.

This clonotype was found many times. The CDR3 region is CASRGRGSGNQPQHF. Written as DNA, the CDR3 is TGTGCCAGCAGAGGTAGGGGGAGTGGCAATCAGCCCCAGCATTTT. The chain joins TRBV5-8 to TRBJ1-5; perhaps TRBD1 as D (6 bases). This CDR3 comprises 15 residues. V lost 5 bases and J 2 bases, leaving 14 bases between the germline ends. Germline values: CDR1 SGHTS, CDR2 YDEGEE.

The chain carries TRBV20-1 and TRBJ1-2; 9 bases agree with TRBD1. Germline CDR1 and CDR2: DFQATT and SNEGSKA (reference sequence). Trimming at V came to 6 bases and at J to 2 bases, leaving 4 bases not matched to a gene. The CDR3 consists of 13 residues. CDR3 coding DNA: TGCAGTGCACGACAGGGGGGAAACTATGGCTACACCTTC. It codes for CSARQGGNYGYTF.

This chain links TRBV7-2 with TRBJ2-1, with D tentatively TRBD1 (5 bases). The ends were cut back, 5 bases at V and 9 bases at J, with 14 bases in the middle. Germline lookup yields CDR1 SGHTA and CDR2 FQGNSA. The CDR3 spans 13 residues. The CDR3 loop is CASSPHRYGEQFF. DNA for the CDR3: TGTGCCAGCAGCCCCCACAGGTACGGTGAGCAGTTCTTC.

The chain employs TRBV7-2 and TRBJ2-5; TRBD2 matches at 13 bases. V trimming: 5 bases; J trimming: 4 bases; junction bases outside the gene matches: 7. This CDR3 has 16 amino acids. Germline CDR1 is SGHTA and CDR2 is FQGNSA. In DNA, the CDR3 is TGTGCCAGCAGCCCCGGGGGACTAGCGGGGTCAGAGACCCAGTACTTC. Its translation: CASSPGGLAGSETQYF.

In this sample, this clonotype turned up a few times. The chain links TRBV3-1 to TRBJ1-2, with D unresolved. CDR1 LGHDT and CDR2 YNNKEL come from the germline V gene (reference sequence). This CDR3 contains 15 residues. V shed 0 bases and J shed 8 bases, with 16 bases lying between them. This chain's CDR3 is CASSQDLSSMGGYTF. The CDR3 DNA reads TGTGCCAGCAGCCAAGATCTTAGCTCGATGGGGGGCTACACCTTC.

This clonotype was picked up many times. The gene calls are TRBV20-1 and TRBJ2-7, with D possibly TRBD2 on 5 matching bases. The CDR3 covers 13 residues. Per germline, CDR1 DFQATT and CDR2 SNEGSKA (reference sequence). V was pared by 2 bases and J by 6 bases, with 14 bases between. CDR3 region: CSARFAGVGEQYF. The CDR3 DNA sequence: TGCAGTGCTAGATTCGCCGGGGTCGGCGAGCAGTACTTC.

V gene TRBV20-1 combines with J gene TRBJ1-2; D gene ambiguous. The CDR3 sequence is 14 residues long. Trimming removed 1 base at V and 0 bases at J, with 9 bases between. CDR1 DFQATT and CDR2 SNEGSKA come from the germline V gene (reference sequence). CDR3 nucleotides: TGCAGTGCTAGAGCTGGGCCCACTAACTATGGCTACACCTTC. Its protein is CSARAGPTNYGYTF.